The clone carrying this T cell receptor (beta chain) was recorded many times. The target antigen is unknown. The CDR3 spans 16 residues. Germline loops: CDR1 MNHNS, CDR2 SASEGT. Trimming pared 11 bases from V and 4 bases from J, leaving 24 bases between. The time point is: newly diagnosed GD, antithyroid drugs for less than 3 months. Making the TCR library involved RNA that had been extracted from PBMCs. The entry originates in a study of regulatory T cells in long-lasting Graves disease. Overall study results and limits: New patients shared fewer public clonotypes (approximately 970) than persistent patients did (about 2,700).

Construction of TCR beta libraries relied on iRepertoire HTBI primers and on Arm-PCR targeting CDR3 regions. MiXCR was run by TCRdb on the multiplex PCR reads, yielding one entry per CDR3 protein. The sample consists of about 540,000 distinct CDR3 sequences, 13% of them appearing once. These data also formed part of another study, on T cells in Graves' hyperthyroidism and ophthalmopathy. This second study says: Clinical symptoms, serum thyroxine, TRAb, thyroid ultrasound and orbital computed tomography established diagnosis. In the analysis, a 13 V-J model separated ophthalmopathy from stable hyperthyroidism.

The specimen was peripheral blood mononuclear cells (PBMCs), collected at new diagnosis, from a patient treated with antithyroid drugs. This receptor was identified in a man between 25 and 39 years old with Graves disease. The rearrangement links TRBV6-1 to TRBJ2-1, with a possible D match to TRBD2 (5 bases). The CDR3 DNA follows: TGTGCCTCCTTTCGACTACCGGACGACACATACAATGAGCAGTTCTTC. This gives the protein CASFRLPDDTYNEQFF.